This T cell receptor (beta chain) originates from a study of cytomegalovirus exposure and HLA in healthy donors (dated by TCRdb to about 2017). Describing the broader study: In an earlier analysis of 587 of the donors, about 270 Gb of sequence data and 90 million to 120 million unique TCR beta sequences from roughly 180 million T cells were reported. Roughly 320 gigabases of sequencing data and 70 million to 100 million unique TCR sequences made up an early release that covered about 640 HLA-typed donors. Of the approximately 400 genotyped donors, 65% to 90% fell in the genetic ancestry cluster associated with self-reported Caucasian donors. The aim of the study was to test whether cataloging public T cell receptors could identify signatures of past pathogen exposure. The study used immunosequencing to profile the T cell repertoires of 600 to 850 subjects and linked those repertoires to cytomegalovirus serostatus. Besides the first cohort of around 700 subjects, a separate validation cohort made up of over 100 different subjects was used. To predict cytomegalovirus infection status, the study brought together high-throughput TCR immunosequencing, statistical association of individual TCRs with disease status, and machine learning. A later analysis re-analyzed previously published TCR beta repertoires from about 600 donors and added high-resolution HLA genotyping to study TCR occurrence patterns. The later analysis used no new phenotypic data to find candidate immune exposures, relying instead on TCR beta sequences and their occurrence across donors. An earlier analysis of fewer than 750 of the donors used high-throughput TCR beta sequencing to judge whether each TCR beta V gene segment behaved as functional or pseudogenic. Donor age, sex, ethnicity and CMV serostatus were collected together with the repertoire data. A later genetic analysis used genome-wide SNP genotypes for about 65% of the roughly 670 donors, treating that subset as a discovery cohort. Every discovery cohort repertoire had been produced on one sequencing platform. HLA typing included class I and class II loci at four-digit resolution. Typing coverage differed by locus: A, B, C, DRB1 and DQB1 were typed in roughly 629-630 donors, DQA1 in about 510, DPA1 in 600 to 610, and DPB1 in roughly 470. Several DR-DQ haplotypes were handled as single units for association and clustering because linkage in the cohort was strong. Among roughly 370 genotyped donors of the cohort, an average of approximately 240,000 unique TCR beta nucleotide sequences were sequenced per donor, roughly 20% of them non-productive. The paper as a whole reports these results and caveats: While some public TCRs were present in many individuals, most TCR sequences turned up only very rarely across donors. The 87-base-pair reads could not distinguish some IMGT-functional V segments, including TRBV6-2 and TRBV6-3, so those segments were excluded. Because some donors lacked HLA typing at each locus, the association tests relied only on the typed subset. Over 15 rarely observed V segments, including chromosome 9 orphons, were excluded from the earlier analysis of some 590 of the donors because counts were too low. In a later analysis, TCR association rates were found to vary across HLA loci, with the most associated TCRs seen for DRB1 alleles and the fewest for HLA-C alleles. Sequencing depth was assumed to be roughly uniform across donors in the presence/absence analyses, though that assumption may not hold. The authors suggested that the approach could potentially be generalized to other disease states and immunological phenotypes. A later analysis reported that several top co-occurrence clusters appeared linked to parvovirus B19, influenza, CMV and Epstein-Barr virus. Correlated functional status among segregating V segments might reflect linkage disequilibrium, but an unknown experimental factor could not be ruled out. The only immune exposure information available for the cohort was CMV serostatus. Three of the identified cytomegalovirus-associated TCR beta chains were confirmed in vitro to be specific for cytomegalovirus antigens. According to a later genetic analysis, donors in an Asian-associated ancestry cluster had fewer N-insertions in productive TCRs than the approximately 690-donor mean. An association between a missense DCLRE1C variant and V-gene and J-gene trimming of TCR beta chains was found in a later genetic analysis and replicated in an independent cohort. A further reported finding was that TCR beta sequences accurately predicted the HLA-A and HLA-B alleles for most subjects in the first cohort. The cohort was sequenced for TCR beta chains only, and without alpha or paired-chain data the features that could be detected were limited. In a later analysis, 15,000 to 20,000 TCR beta sequences were associated with specific HLA alleles at a false discovery rate of 0.05. Strong co-occurrence of HLA alleles, especially DR and DQ, made assigning TCR associations to individual alleles difficult. In the study, 150 to 200 TCR beta chains were listed as associated with cytomegalovirus. In an earlier analysis of 587 of the donors, most TCR beta V segments appeared in productive rearrangements about 87% or about 30% of the time, broadly matching IMGT annotations. Compared with equally common non-associated chains, HLA-associated TCR beta chains in a later analysis were more clonally expanded and had lower generation probabilities. In a later analysis, most CMV-associated TCR beta chains were found to appear HLA-restricted, with HLA associations seemingly driven largely by CMV exposure. Cytomegalovirus status was reported to be diagnosed by the classifier with high specificity and sensitivity in both the original and validation cohorts. A cluster of highly shared sequence variants was judged likely to be a technical artifact of the sequencing pipeline.

Receptors were amplified or captured by the immunoSEQ multiplex PCR assay. The multiplex PCR relied on a mix of 60 forward primers for TCR Vbeta segments and 13 reverse primers for TCR Jbeta segments. The CDR3 region of rearranged TCR beta genes was amplified from genomic DNA with a multiplex PCR assay. The Illumina HiSeq System was used to sequence the amplified TCR beta libraries as 87-base-pair reads. The published analysis was carried out like this. In a later analysis, roughly 80 million unique TCR beta chains were counted across the 500 to 850 repertoires, and around 10 million of these chains were shared by at least two donors. A nearest-neighbor algorithm error-corrected the raw reads and collapsed the reads into unique sequences, merging closely related sequences to remove PCR and sequencing errors. V, D and J gene segments were assigned by aligning CDR3 sequences to IMGT reference sequences. Each retained sequence needed at least a six-nucleotide match to both a V gene segment and a J gene segment. A rearrangement was called productive if the CDR3 had no stop codons and remained in frame with V and J, and every other rearrangement was called non-productive. Following IMGT convention, CDR3 was defined as the stretch from the second conserved V-encoded cysteine up to the conserved J-encoded phenylalanine. In an earlier analysis of some 550 of the donors, sequences lacking an unambiguous match to a single V gene segment were excluded. An earlier analysis of several hundred of the donors called V segments functional above 56.7% productive rearrangements and segregating when the between-donor standard deviation exceeded 5%. To diagnose cytomegalovirus status from the catalog of TCR beta chain sequences, a statistical classification framework was built. In a later analysis, TCR nucleotide sequences were compared against IMGT/GENE-DB human TR gene sequences so that V and J genes could be assigned. Using the TCRdist pipeline, a later analysis assigned CDR3 sequences along with most-parsimonious VDJ recombination scenarios. A later analysis defined each TCR beta chain by its CDR3 amino acid sequence plus V-gene family, and excluded reads lacking a unique V-gene family. To address suspected cross-contamination and a sequencing artifact, a later analysis removed approximately 590 highly shared, low-generation-probability nucleotide sequences. A later analysis calculated a clonal expansion index for each public chain from normalized within-repertoire ranks of inferred template counts. Generation probabilities in a later analysis came from a VDJ recombination model fitted to out-of-frame rearrangements, and those results were checked against IGoR. In a later analysis, TCR-TCR, TCR-HLA and TCR-CMV co-occurrence was scored with hypergeometric tests, and a repertoire-size bias correction was applied to TCR pairs. False discovery rates were estimated in a later analysis by permuting HLA or CMV assignments 20 times. In a later analysis, co-occurring TCRs were grouped using DBSCAN, with TCRdist sequence similarity added in when clustering inside HLA-allele-positive subsets. Repertoires with fewer than 30,000 or more than 120,000 public chains were left out of co-occurrence clustering, as were roughly five repertoires with anomalous nucleotide sharing. TCRdb took over this immuneACCESS table, retaining in-frame rearrangements with V and J assigned. Such tables are incomplete; in checked studies, under half of the missing clones stem from an unresolved V gene, and the remainder is unexplained. That table furnishes V, J and clone size, whereas the DNA furnished D and trimming. The sample data list about 130,000 clones, and roughly 80% of these were observed just once. 20% of the sample belongs to the ten largest clones.

The cohort consisted of 600 or so healthy bone marrow donors. At the time of sampling, all cohort members were nominally healthy, though unrecorded immune exposures were likely present. The donor was CMV seropositive and belonged to the group of about 290 seropositive cohort members. Each donor provided a peripheral blood sample, and peripheral blood mononuclear cells were used for TCR beta sequencing. Genomic DNA was extracted from the blood cell samples with the Qiagen DNeasy Blood Extraction Kit. A remark on this clone: What antigen it recognizes has not been identified. Nothing much larger sits one base from this clone, and base qualities are not available.

The germline V gene encodes CDR1 SGHDT and CDR2 YYEEEE. The trim is 4 bases for V and 7 bases for J, with a gap of 14 bases between the germline ends. From its cysteine to its phenylalanine, the CDR3 spans 13 amino acids. The read is trimmed to its CDR3 DNA, 39 bases read in frame from base 1. The sequenced sample was PBMCs. This receptor chain uses TRBV5-6 and TRBJ1-2; the D segment cannot be called with confidence. The clonotype originates from a man in his late teens or twenties in good health and CMV-seropositive. The CDR3 is CASSHMNGGGYTF. The DNA is as follows: TGTGCCAGCAGCCACATGAACGGCGGTGGCTACACCTTC.